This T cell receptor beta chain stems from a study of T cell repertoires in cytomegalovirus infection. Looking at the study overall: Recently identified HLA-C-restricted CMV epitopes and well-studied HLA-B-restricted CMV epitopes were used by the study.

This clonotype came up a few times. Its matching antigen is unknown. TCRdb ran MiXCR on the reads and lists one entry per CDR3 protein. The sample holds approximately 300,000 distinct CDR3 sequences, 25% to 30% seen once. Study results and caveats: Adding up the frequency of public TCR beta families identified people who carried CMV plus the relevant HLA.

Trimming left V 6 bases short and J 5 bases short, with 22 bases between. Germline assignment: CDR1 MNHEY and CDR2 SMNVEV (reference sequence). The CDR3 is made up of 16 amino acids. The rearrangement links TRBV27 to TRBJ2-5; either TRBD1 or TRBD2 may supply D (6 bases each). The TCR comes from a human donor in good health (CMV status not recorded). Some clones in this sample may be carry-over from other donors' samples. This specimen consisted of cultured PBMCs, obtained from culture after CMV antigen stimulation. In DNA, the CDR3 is TGTGCCAGCAGGCCCTACGGGACTCCCAGGGGTGAGACCCAGTACTTC. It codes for CASRPYGTPRGETQYF.